One and the same sample provided the 7 T cell receptor beta chains below, sequenced in a study of post-analysis software for immune sequencing data. Overall study findings and caveats: Elevated frequency relative to controls characterized a handful of TRBV segments in patients, TRBV5-6, TRBV5-1 and TRBV20-1 among them.

The TCR beta cDNA libraries carried unique molecular identifiers. TCRdb ran MiXCR on the PCR reads and lists one entry per CDR3 protein. The data show 650,000 to 900,000 distinct CDR3 sequences, 35% to 55% seen once. These receptors are not linked to any known antigen. Material for sequencing was blood. These receptors all stem from a girl aged 5-17 years with multiple sclerosis.

This chain uses TRBV20-1 with TRBJ2-3, with TRBD2 matching over 16 bases. V trimming: 3 bases; J trimming: 4 bases; junction bases outside the gene matches: 7. CDR1 is DFQATT and CDR2 is SNEGSKA in the germline V gene (reference sequence). The length of the CDR3 is 17 residues. Written as DNA, the CDR3 is TGCAGTGCTAGGGCCGGGACTAGCGGGAGGGTCTCAGATACGCAGTATTTT. This encodes CSARAGTSGRVSDTQYF.

V usage is TRBV28 and J usage is TRBJ1-4; D is ambiguous. The CDR3 covers 15 residues. Between the trimmed V and J ends, which lost 6 bases and 1 base, there was a span of 12 bases. CDR1 and CDR2 from the germline V gene are MDHEN and SYDVKM. In DNA form, the CDR3 reads TGTGCCAGCAGCCCCACGAGGGAAACTAATGAAAAACTGTTTTTT. It is translated as CASSPTRETNEKLFF.

The sample holds a few counts of this clonotype. This sequence joins TRBV7-9 and TRBJ2-5; D might be TRBD2 (5 bases). Germline V lookup: CDR1 SEHNR, CDR2 FQNEAQ (reference sequence). V shed 3 bases and J shed 5 bases, with 13 bases lying between them. The CDR3 totals 14 residues. The CDR3 DNA reads as TGTGCCAGCAGCTTGAGGGAGTTGACGGAGACCCAGTACTTC. Its protein is CASSLRELTETQYF.

The V gene is TRBV12-3 or TRBV12-4, the J gene TRBJ2-5; a possible D gene is TRBD2 (6 bases). V was shortened by 3 bases and J by 4 bases, with 15 bases between the two germline ends. The CDR3 loop spans 15 amino acids. CDR3 bases: TGTGCCAGCAGTTTCCCCCGGTCGGGAGTAGAGACCCAGTACTTC. It yields the protein CASSFPRSGVETQYF.

This clonotype was counted a few times. The V gene is TRBV7-9, the J gene TRBJ2-7; 14 bases map to TRBD2. Germline V gene data show CDR1 as SEHNR and CDR2 as FQNEAQ (reference sequence). The CDR3 is made up of 17 amino acids. V lost 5 bases and J lost 2; bases outside the gene matches: 8. This CDR3 reads CASSPQTSGRAAYEQYF. The CDR3 DNA sequence: TGTGCCAGCAGCCCCCAGACTAGCGGGAGGGCCGCCTACGAGCAGTACTTC.

DNA for the CDR3: TGCAGCGTTGAGGTGGGAGACAGCTCCTACGAGCAGTACTTC. Its protein product is CSVEVGDSSYEQYF. The chain recombines TRBV29-1 with TRBJ2-7; D tentatively fits TRBD1 or TRBD2 (5 bases each). V gave up 3 bases and J gave up 0 bases, with 12 bases separating them. The CDR3 has 14 residues. Germline-derived CDR1 and CDR2 are SQVTM and ANQGSEA.

V gene TRBV12-3 or TRBV12-4 combines with J gene TRBJ2-3, with D possibly matching TRBD1 (6 bases). The length of the CDR3 is 14 residues. V lost 6 bases and J lost 2, with 12 bases in between. The CDR3 is CASRPGHDTDTQYF. CDR3 sequence (DNA): TGTGCCAGCAGGCCGGGACACGACACAGATACGCAGTATTTT.